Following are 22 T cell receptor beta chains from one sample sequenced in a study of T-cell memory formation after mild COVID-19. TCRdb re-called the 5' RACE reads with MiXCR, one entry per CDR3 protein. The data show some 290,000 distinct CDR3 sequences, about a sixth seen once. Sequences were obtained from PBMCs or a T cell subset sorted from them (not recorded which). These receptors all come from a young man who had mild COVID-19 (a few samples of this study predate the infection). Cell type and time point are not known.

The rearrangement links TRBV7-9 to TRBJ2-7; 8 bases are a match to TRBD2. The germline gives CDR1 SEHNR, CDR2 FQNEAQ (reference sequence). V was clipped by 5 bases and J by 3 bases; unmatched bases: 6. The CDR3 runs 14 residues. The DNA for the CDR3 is TGTGCCAGCAGCGCCCCAGCGGGGGTCTACGAGCAGTACGTC. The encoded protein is CASSAPAGVYEQYV.

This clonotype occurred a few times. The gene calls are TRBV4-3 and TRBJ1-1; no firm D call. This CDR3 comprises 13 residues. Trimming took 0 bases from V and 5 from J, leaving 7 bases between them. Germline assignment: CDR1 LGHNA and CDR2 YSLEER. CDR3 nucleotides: TGCGCCAGCAGCCAAGAATCTCGGACTGAAGCTTTCTTT. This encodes CASSQESRTEAFF.

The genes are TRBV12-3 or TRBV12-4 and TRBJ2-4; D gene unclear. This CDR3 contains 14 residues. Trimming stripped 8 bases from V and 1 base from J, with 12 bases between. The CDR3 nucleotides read TGTGCCAGCGGGCCTGGTTTTGCCAAAAACATTCAGTACTTC. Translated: CASGPGFAKNIQYF.

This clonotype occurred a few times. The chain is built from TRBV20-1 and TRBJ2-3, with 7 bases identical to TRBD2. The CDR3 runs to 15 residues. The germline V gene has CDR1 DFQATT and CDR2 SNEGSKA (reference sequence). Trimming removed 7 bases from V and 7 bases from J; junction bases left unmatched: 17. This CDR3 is CSGTSSGDDLNTQYF. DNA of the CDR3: TGCAGTGGGACCTCAAGCGGGGATGACCTGAATACGCAGTATTTT.

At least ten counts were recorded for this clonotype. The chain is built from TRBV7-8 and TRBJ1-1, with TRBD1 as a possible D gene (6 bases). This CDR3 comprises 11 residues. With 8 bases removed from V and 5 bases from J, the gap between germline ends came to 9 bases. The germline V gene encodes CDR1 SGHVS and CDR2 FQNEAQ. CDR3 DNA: TGTGCCAGCCAGGGGCTGACTGAAGCTTTCTTT. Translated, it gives CASQGLTEAFF.

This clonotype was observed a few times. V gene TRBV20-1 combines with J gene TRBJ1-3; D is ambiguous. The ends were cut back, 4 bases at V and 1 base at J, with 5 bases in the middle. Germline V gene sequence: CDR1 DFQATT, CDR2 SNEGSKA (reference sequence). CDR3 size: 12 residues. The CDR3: CSAKGSGNTIYF. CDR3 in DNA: TGCAGTGCTAAGGGTTCTGGAAACACCATATATTTT.

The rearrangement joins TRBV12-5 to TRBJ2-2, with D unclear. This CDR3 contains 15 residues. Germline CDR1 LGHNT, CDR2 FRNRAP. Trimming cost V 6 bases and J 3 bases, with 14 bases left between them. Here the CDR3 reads CASGRSGWDTGELFF. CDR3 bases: TGTGCTAGTGGCCGGTCGGGTTGGGACACCGGGGAGCTGTTTTTT.

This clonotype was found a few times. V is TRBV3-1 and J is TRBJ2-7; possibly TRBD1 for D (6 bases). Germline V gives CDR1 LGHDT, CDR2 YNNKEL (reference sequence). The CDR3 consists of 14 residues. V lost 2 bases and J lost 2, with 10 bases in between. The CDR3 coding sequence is TGTGCCAGCAGCCAATTCGACAGGACCTACGAGCAGTACGTC. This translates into CASSQFDRTYEQYV.

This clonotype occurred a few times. The CDR3: CASSPGSRGTDTQYF. The CDR3 nucleotides are TGTGCCAGCAGTCCCGGGTCCAGGGGCACAGATACGCAGTATTTT. The chain combines TRBV6-2 or TRBV6-3 with TRBJ2-3, with D tentatively TRBD1 (5 bases). CDR1 MNHEY and CDR2 SVGEGT come from the germline V gene. This CDR3 spans 15 amino acids. With 5 bases removed from V and 1 base from J, the gap between germline ends came to 13 bases.

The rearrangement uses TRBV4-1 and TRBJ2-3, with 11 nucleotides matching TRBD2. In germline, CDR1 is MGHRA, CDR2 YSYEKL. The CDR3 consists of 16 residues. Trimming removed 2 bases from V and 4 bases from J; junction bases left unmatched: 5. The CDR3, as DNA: TGCGCCAGCAGCCAAACGTTAGCGGGGGGGGCAGATACGCAGTATTTT. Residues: CASSQTLAGGADTQYF.

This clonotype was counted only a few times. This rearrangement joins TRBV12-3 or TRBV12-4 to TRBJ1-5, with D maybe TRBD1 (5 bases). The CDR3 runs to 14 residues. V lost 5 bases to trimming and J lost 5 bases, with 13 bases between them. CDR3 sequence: CASSPIDRDQPQHF. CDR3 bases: TGTGCCAGCAGTCCGATTGACAGAGATCAGCCCCAGCATTTT.

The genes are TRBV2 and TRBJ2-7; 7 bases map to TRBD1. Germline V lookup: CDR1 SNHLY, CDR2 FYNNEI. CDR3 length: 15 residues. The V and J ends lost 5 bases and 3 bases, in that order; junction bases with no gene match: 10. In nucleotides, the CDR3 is TGTGCCAGCAGTCCCTCACCGACAGGGTACTACGAGCAGTACTTC. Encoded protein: CASSPSPTGYYEQYF.

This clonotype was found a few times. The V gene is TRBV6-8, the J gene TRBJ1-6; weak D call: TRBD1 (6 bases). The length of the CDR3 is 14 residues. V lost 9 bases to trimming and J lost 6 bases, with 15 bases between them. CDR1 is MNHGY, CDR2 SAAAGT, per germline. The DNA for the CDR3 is TGTGCCAGTCAAATTACAGGGAGTAATTCACCCCTCCACTTT. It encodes CASQITGSNSPLHF.

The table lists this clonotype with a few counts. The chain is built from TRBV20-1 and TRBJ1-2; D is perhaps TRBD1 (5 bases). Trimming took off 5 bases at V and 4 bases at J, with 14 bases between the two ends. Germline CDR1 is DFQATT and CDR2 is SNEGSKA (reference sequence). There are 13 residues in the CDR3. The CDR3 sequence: CSAPSGVGYGYTF. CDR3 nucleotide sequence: TGCAGTGCTCCCTCGGGGGTTGGCTATGGCTACACCTTC.

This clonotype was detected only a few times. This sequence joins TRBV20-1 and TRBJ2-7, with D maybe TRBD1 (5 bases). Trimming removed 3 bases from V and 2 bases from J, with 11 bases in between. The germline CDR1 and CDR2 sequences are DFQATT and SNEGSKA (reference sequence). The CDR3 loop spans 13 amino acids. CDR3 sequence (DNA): TGCAGTGCTAGTTACAGGTCAACCTACGAGCAGTACTTC. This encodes CSASYRSTYEQYF.

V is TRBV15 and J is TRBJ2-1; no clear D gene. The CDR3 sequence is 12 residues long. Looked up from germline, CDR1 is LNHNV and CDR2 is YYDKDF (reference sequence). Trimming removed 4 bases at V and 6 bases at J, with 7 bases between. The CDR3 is CATSILPNEQFF. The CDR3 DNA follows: TGTGCCACCAGCATACTGCCCAATGAGCAGTTCTTC.

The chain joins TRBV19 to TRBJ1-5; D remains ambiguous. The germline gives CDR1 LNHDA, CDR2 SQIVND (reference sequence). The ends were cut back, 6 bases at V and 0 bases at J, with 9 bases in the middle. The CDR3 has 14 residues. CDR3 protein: CASRGGNSNQPQHF. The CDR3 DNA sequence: TGTGCCAGTAGGGGAGGGAATAGCAATCAGCCCCAGCATTTT. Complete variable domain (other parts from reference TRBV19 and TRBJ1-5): DGGITQSPKYLFRKEGQNVTLSCEQNLNHDAMYWYRQDPGQGLRLIYYSQIVNDFQKGDIAEGYSVSREKKESFPLTVTSAQKNPTAFYLCASRGGNSNQPQHFGDGTRLSIL.

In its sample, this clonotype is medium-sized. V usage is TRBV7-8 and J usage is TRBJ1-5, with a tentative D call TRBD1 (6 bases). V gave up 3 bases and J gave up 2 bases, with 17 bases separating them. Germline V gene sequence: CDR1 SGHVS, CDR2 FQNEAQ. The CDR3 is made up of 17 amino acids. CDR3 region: CASSFKDRPFGNQPQHF. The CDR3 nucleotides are TGTGCCAGCAGCTTCAAAGACAGGCCCTTCGGCAATCAGCCCCAGCATTTT. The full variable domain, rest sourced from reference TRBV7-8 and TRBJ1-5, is GAGVSQSPRYKVAKRGQDVALRCDPISGHVSLFWYQQALGQGPEFLTYFQNEAQLDKSGLPSDRFFAERPEGSVSTLKIQRTQQEDSAVYLCASSFKDRPFGNQPQHFGDGTRLSIL.

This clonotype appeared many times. The CDR3 loop reads CASSPSGPHQYF. CDR3 DNA: TGTGCCAGCAGTCCGAGCGGACCACACCAGTACTTC. The genes are TRBV28 and TRBJ2-5, with TRBD2 as a possible D gene (5 bases). There are 12 residues in the CDR3. CDR1 and CDR2 from the germline V gene are MDHEN and SYDVKM. V lost 5 bases and J 10 bases, leaving 14 bases between the germline ends.

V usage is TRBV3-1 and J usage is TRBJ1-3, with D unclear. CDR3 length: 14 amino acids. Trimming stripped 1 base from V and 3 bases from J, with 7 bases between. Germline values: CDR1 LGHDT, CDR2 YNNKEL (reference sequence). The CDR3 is CASSQGTSGNTIYF. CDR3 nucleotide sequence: TGTGCCAGCAGCCAAGGTACGAGTGGAAACACCATATATTTT.

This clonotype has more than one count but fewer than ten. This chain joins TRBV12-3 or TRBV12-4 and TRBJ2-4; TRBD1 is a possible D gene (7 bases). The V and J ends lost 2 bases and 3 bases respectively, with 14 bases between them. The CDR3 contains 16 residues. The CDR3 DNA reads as TGTGCCAGCAGTTTAACCGGGACAGCGGGCAAAAACATTCAGTACTTC. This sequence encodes CASSLTGTAGKNIQYF.

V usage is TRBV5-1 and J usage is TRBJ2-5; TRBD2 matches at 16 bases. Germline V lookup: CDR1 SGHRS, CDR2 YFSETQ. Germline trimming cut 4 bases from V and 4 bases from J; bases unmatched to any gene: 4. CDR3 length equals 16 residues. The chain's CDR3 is CASSGTSGGARETQYF. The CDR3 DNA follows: TGCGCCAGCAGCGGGACTAGCGGGGGGGCCCGAGAGACCCAGTACTTC.